This T cell receptor (beta chain) was profiled in a study of blood T cell repertoires in COVID-19 (dated by TCRdb to 2018 to 2020). Regarding the study in general: Samples from collaborators originated in the United States, Italy and Spain and spanned both the acute and convalescent phases of COVID-19. The material from the prospective study consisted of cDNA or gDNA derived from T cells, B-cell-depleted T cells, or PBMCs. Subjects who had been exposed to COVID-19, were actively infected with it, or had recovered from it provided the deeply sampled blood TCRbeta repertoires that made up the dataset. The repertoires were released in a freely available public database intended as a resource for research on the immune response to SARS-CoV-2. The samples were drawn from the first 160 participants of the ongoing ImmuneRACE study and from about 1,200 subjects provided by 6 global collaborators. The sample metadata nearly always contained a de-identified subject ID, COVID-19 status, age in years and sex. Where HLA class I and class II types were available, the types were taken from metadata supplied by the sample provider, not from assay-based typing.

Results and caveats for the whole study, not just this receptor: The amount of clinical and demographic metadata varied by source and participant and was provided uncurated.

The collaborating institutions used their own protocols to collect whole blood in K2EDTA tubes. For TCRbeta analysis, collaborator samples were shipped as frozen whole blood, as isolated PBMCs, or as DNA extracted from either sample type. The immunoSEQ Assay, a bias-controlled multiplex PCR, was used to amplify TCRbeta CDR3 regions from genomic DNA. Per the authors' processing: The number of nucleated cells in each sample was estimated by amplification of reference gene primers within the assay. To quantify the absolute abundance of each unique TCRbeta CDR3 rearrangement, sequence reads were collapsed and filtered. Productive Simpson clonality was computed per sample as the square root of Simpson's diversity index over productive rearrangements. TCRdb mirrors the immuneACCESS table, restricted to in-frame sequences. Some clones are absent from its copies; in checked studies, under half trace to an unresolved V gene, and the reason for the others is unknown. That table is the source of V, J and clone size, and D and trimming were worked out from the DNA. This sample gives some 40,000 clones in total; more than 90% of them show up just once. The ten top clones hold 5.5% of the sample.

To note about this clone: Its recognized antigen is unknown. The record has no base qualities; no much larger clone is one base away.

The germline V gene (reference sequence) sets CDR1 to SGHNT and CDR2 to YYREEE. Cut back by 4 bases and 4 bases, the V and J ends lie 17 bases apart. The CDR3 covers 15 residues, taking in both the cysteine and the phenylalanine. Of the read, only the CDR3 DNA is kept; its 45 bases are in frame from base 1. The sample taken for sequencing was peripheral blood. The rearrangement joined TRBV5-4 to TRBJ2-5, and possibly TRBD1, on 6 matching bases. This TCR derives from an elderly woman with acute or convalescent COVID-19. The nucleotides are TGTGCCAGCAGCCTACTGGACAGCCCAGGAGAGACCCAGTACTTC. Translation gives CASSLLDSPGETQYF.